Here is one TCR beta chain with its context. The antigen it recognizes is unknown. Base quality data are lacking; no much larger clone is found one base away. TCRbeta CDR3 regions were amplified from genomic DNA using the immunoSEQ Assay, a bias-controlled multiplex PCR. As for the authors' bioinformatics: The number of nucleated cells in each sample was estimated from the amplification of reference gene primers within the assay. To quantify the absolute abundance of each unique TCRbeta CDR3 rearrangement, sequence reads were collapsed and filtered. For each sample, productive Simpson clonality was calculated as the square root of Simpson's diversity index over productive rearrangements. Sourced from immuneACCESS, this table was stored by TCRdb with only in-frame sequences that have V and J called. A share of the clones is absent; for the studies checked, an unresolved V gene accounts for under half, and the remainder has no known explanation. That table is the source of V, J and clone size, and D and trimming were worked out from the DNA. This sample gives roughly 250,000 clones in total; around 87% of them show up just once. In total, the top ten clones hold 2% to 2.5% of the sample.

V gives up 0 bases and J gives up 4 bases, and the segment between their germline ends measures 16 bases. As encoded in the germline V gene (reference sequence), CDR1 is LNHNV while CDR2 is YYDKDF. The CDR3 numbers 16 residues from cysteine through phenylalanine. This entry keeps only the CDR3 DNA: 48 bases, framed from base 1. The collaborating institutions used their own protocols to collect whole blood in K2EDTA tubes. For TCRbeta analysis, collaborators shipped samples in one of three forms: frozen whole blood, isolated PBMCs, or DNA extracted from either of those sample types. This sample is part of a study of blood T cell repertoires in COVID-19 (dated by TCRdb to the early 2020s). For the wider study: Collaborator samples came from the United States, Italy and Spain and covered acute and convalescent phases of COVID-19. Nearly every sample came with metadata listing a de-identified subject ID, COVID-19 status, age in years and sex. The samples were drawn from the first 160 participants of the ongoing ImmuneRACE study and from more than 1,000 subjects provided by 6 global collaborators. A freely available public database, intended as a resource for researchers studying the immune response to SARS-CoV-2, is where the repertoires were released. Where HLA class I and class II types were available, the types were taken from metadata supplied by the sample provider, not from assay-based typing. Subjects who had been exposed to COVID-19, were actively infected with it, or had recovered from it provided the deeply sampled blood TCRbeta repertoires that made up the dataset. The material from the prospective study consisted of cDNA or gDNA derived from T cells, B-cell-depleted T cells, or PBMCs. What the authors observed across the whole study: The quantity of clinical and demographic metadata differed by source and by participant and was supplied without curation.

This chain joins TRBV15 to TRBJ2-7; tentative D gene TRBD1, with 7 bases matching. Sequencing used peripheral blood. This TCR derives from a woman between 45 and 65 years old with acute or convalescent COVID-19. The CDR3 amino acid sequence is: CATSRERGRGWYEQYF. The DNA reads TGTGCCACCAGCAGAGAGAGGGGGCGGGGATGGTACGAGCAGTACTTC.